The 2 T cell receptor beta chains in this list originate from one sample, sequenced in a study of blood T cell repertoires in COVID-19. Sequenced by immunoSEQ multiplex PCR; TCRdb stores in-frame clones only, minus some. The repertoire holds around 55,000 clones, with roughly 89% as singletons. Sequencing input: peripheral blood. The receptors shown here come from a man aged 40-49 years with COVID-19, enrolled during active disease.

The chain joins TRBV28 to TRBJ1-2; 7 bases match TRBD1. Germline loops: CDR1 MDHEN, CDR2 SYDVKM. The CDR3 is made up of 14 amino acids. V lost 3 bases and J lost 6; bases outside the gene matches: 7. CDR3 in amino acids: CASSLRTGIHGYTF. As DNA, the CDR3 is TGTGCCAGCAGTTTGAGGACAGGAATCCATGGCTACACCTTC.

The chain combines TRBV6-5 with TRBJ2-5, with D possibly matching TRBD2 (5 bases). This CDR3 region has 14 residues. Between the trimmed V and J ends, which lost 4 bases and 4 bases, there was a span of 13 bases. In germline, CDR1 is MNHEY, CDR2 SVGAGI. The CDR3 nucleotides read TGTGCCAGCAGTTTAGGGCGGAGCGGAGAGACCCAGTACTTC. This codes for CASSLGRSGETQYF.